This TCR beta chain was captured in a study of CD8+ T cells in alopecia areata. This clone was seen once. The CDR3 runs to 12 residues. The V gene's germline CDR1 is SNHLY and CDR2 FYNNEI. Trimming removed 8 bases at V and 3 bases at J, with 10 bases between. RNA, once extracted, was reverse transcribed into cDNA for use as the sequencing template. Clones were sequenced by immunoSEQ multiplex PCR, and TCRdb holds only the in-frame ones, with some missing. Here the sample spans approximately 100,000 clones, 55% to 75% being singletons. Stated treatment: oral pan-JAK inhibitor, 5-10 mg twice daily. The sample consisted of CD8+ T cells sorted from blood, taken at roughly week 55, from a patient treated with tofacitinib. The source is a human donor with alopecia areata. The V call is TRBV2, the J call TRBJ1-2; D ambiguous. The chain's CDR3 is CASPGGYYGYTF. The CDR3 DNA sequence: TGTGCCAGCCCAGGCGGATACTATGGCTACACCTTC.